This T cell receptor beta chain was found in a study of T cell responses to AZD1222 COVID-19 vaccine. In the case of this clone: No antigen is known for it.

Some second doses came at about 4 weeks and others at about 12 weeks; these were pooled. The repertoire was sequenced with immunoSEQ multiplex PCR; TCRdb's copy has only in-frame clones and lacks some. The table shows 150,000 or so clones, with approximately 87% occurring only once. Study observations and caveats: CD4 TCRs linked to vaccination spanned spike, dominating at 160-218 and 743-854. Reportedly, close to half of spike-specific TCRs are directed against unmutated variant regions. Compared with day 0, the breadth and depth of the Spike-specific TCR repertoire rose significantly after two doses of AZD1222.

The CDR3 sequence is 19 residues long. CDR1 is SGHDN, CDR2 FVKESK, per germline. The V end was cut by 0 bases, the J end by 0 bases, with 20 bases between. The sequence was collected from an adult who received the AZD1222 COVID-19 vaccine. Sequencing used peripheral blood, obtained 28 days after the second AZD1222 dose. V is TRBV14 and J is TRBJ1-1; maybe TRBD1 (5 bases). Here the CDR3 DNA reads TGTGCCAGCAGCCAAGATAACGTAGGGGCGCCACTCATGAACACTGAAGCTTTCTTT. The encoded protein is CASSQDNVGAPLMNTEAFF.